The TCR beta chain described here comes from a study of T cell changes during pregnancy in multiple sclerosis. Produced via immunoSEQ multiplex PCR; TCRdb's table is partial and in-frame only. The sample records tens of thousands of clones, approximately 90% being singletons. Trimming shortened V by 5 bases and J by 0 bases, and 8 bases separated the two germline ends. The length of the CDR3 is 14 residues. The germline V gene has CDR1 SGHTA and CDR2 FQGNSA. Sequenced material: peripheral blood, taken in the second trimester of pregnancy. This sequence originates from a female donor with multiple sclerosis, enrolled in a pregnancy study. The gene calls are TRBV7-2 and TRBJ1-5; D not certain. CDR3 residues: CASSRGYSNQPQHF. The CDR3 nucleotides read TGTGCCAGCAGCCGGGGATATAGCAATCAGCCCCAGCATTTT.